The 26 T cell receptor beta chains below come from one sample, sequenced in a study of cytomegalovirus exposure and HLA in healthy donors. It was with 60 Vbeta and 13 Jbeta primers that the PCR ran. Clones were read by immunoSEQ multiplex PCR, and TCRdb kept only the in-frame ones, dropping some. The sample consists of 130,000 or so clones, over 70% of them appearing once. Sequenced: PBMCs. These receptors were obtained from a woman aged 40 to 50 in good health and CMV-seropositive.

This sequence joins TRBV19 and TRBJ1-6; TRBD1 is a possible D gene (6 bases). The CDR3 extends over 15 amino acids. V was trimmed by 1 base and J by 5 bases, leaving 9 bases between them. The germline V gene has CDR1 LNHDA and CDR2 SQIVND (reference sequence). The CDR3 region is CASSIGGQHNSPLHF. The CDR3, as DNA: TGTGCCAGTAGTATAGGTGGACAGCATAATTCACCCCTCCACTTT.

V is TRBV5-6 and J is TRBJ2-5; D unclear. V was shortened by 3 bases and J by 1 base, with 4 bases between the two germline ends. This CDR3 is 12 amino acids long. Germline loops: CDR1 SGHDT, CDR2 YYEEEE. The CDR3 nucleotides read TGTGCCAGCAGCTGGAGCCAAGAGACCCAGTACTTC. This encodes CASSWSQETQYF.

The chain recombines TRBV27 with TRBJ1-2; D is possibly TRBD1 (6 bases). V gave up 3 bases and J gave up 7 bases, with 12 bases separating them. Germline loops: CDR1 MNHEY, CDR2 SMNVEV (reference sequence). The CDR3 runs 13 residues. The CDR3 loop is CASSFGGGLGYTF. In DNA form, the CDR3 reads TGTGCCAGCAGTTTCGGGGGGGGGCTTGGCTACACCTTC.

This sequence joins TRBV29-1 and TRBJ1-1; 7 bases fit TRBD1. V lost 5 bases and J lost 1; bases outside the gene matches: 1. This CDR3 has 12 residues. Germline V gene data show CDR1 as SQVTM and CDR2 as ANQGSEA. CDR3 sequence: CSVRTGNTEAFF. CDR3 nucleotide sequence: TGCAGCGTTCGGACAGGGAACACTGAAGCTTTCTTT.

V is TRBV19 and J is TRBJ2-1; 11 bases fit TRBD2. Germline assignment: CDR1 LNHDA and CDR2 SQIVND (reference sequence). J lost 9 bases, V lost 5 bases, and 9 bases had no gene match. There are 15 residues in the CDR3. CDR3: CASSPSTSGRGEQFF. CDR3 coding DNA: TGTGCCAGTAGTCCTTCAACTAGCGGGAGAGGTGAGCAGTTCTTC.

This clone was counted only a few times. The chain carries TRBV6-5 and TRBJ1-2, with D uncertain. The V gene lost 4 bases and the J gene lost 7 bases, with 10 bases spanning the gap. Germline V gene lookup returns CDR1 MNHEY and CDR2 SVGAGI. The CDR3 has 12 residues. CDR3 sequence (DNA): TGTGCCAGCAGTTCGGGAGGGATTGGCTACACCTTC. It specifies CASSSGGIGYTF.

The genes are TRBV6-5 and TRBJ1-5, with TRBD1 matching over 7 bases. V was clipped by 6 bases and J by 0 bases; unmatched bases: 5. The germline V gene has CDR1 MNHEY and CDR2 SVGAGI. The CDR3 runs to 15 residues. Here the CDR3 reads CASRMTGNSNQPQHF. The CDR3, as DNA: TGTGCCAGCAGGATGACAGGGAATAGCAATCAGCCCCAGCATTTT.

The chain uses TRBV28 and TRBJ1-2; D is undetermined. Looked up from germline, CDR1 is MDHEN and CDR2 is SYDVKM. The length of the CDR3 is 12 residues. V was trimmed by 2 bases and J by 4 bases, leaving 5 bases between them. The DNA of the CDR3 is TGTGCCAGCAGTTTAAATCGCTATGGCTACACCTTC. It codes for CASSLNRYGYTF.

J is TRBJ1-5 and V is TRBV6-6; 8 bases agree with TRBD1. The CDR3 consists of 15 residues. Germline V gives CDR1 MNHNY, CDR2 SVGAGI (reference sequence). Losses at the gene ends were 4 bases for V and 1 base for J; bases not matched to a gene: 3. The chain's CDR3 is CASSFRGPSNQPQHF. CDR3 coding DNA: TGTGCCAGCAGTTTCAGGGGGCCAAGCAATCAGCCCCAGCATTTT.

About this clone: Different DNA sequences within this sample yield the same CDR3. The V and J genes are TRBV28 and TRBJ2-7; 8 bases match TRBD2. Germline trimming cut 6 bases from V and 1 base from J; bases unmatched to any gene: 20. The germline gives CDR1 MDHEN, CDR2 SYDVKM. CDR3 length: 19 residues. CDR3 nucleotide sequence: TGTGCCAGCAGCCGTGTAGGTGGGGGCCAGGCGGGAGGATCCTACGAGCAGTACTTC. Its protein product is CASSRVGGGQAGGSYEQYF.

This clone was detected only once. The gene calls are TRBV27 and TRBJ2-7, with D possibly TRBD1 on 6 matching bases. Trimming left V 5 bases short and J 5 bases short, with 22 bases between. Per germline, CDR1 MNHEY and CDR2 SMNVEV (reference sequence). The CDR3 loop spans 16 amino acids. CDR3 sequence (DNA): TGTGCCAGCAGTGGAAGTATTAGACAGGTCAAAGACGAGCAGTACTTC. Its translation: CASSGSIRQVKDEQYF.

The chain has TRBV5-1 and TRBJ1-2, with D perhaps matching TRBD1 (6 bases). CDR3 length: 14 residues. V lost 7 bases and J lost 0, with 13 bases in between. Germline V gene lookup returns CDR1 SGHRS and CDR2 YFSETQ. This CDR3 is CASGHREANYGYTF. The CDR3 DNA is TGCGCCAGCGGCCACAGGGAAGCTAACTATGGCTACACCTTC.

The V and J genes are TRBV29-1 and TRBJ2-3; unclear D gene. This CDR3 has 12 amino acids. Germline V gene data show CDR1 as SQVTM and CDR2 as ANQGSEA. Deletions cut 5 bases from V and 5 bases from J, with 11 bases between. The CDR3 here is CSVTPKKDTQYF. The CDR3, as DNA: TGCAGCGTTACACCAAAAAAAGATACGCAGTATTTT.

A single count supports this clone. A junction end diverges from the germline sequence, so it may reflect a read error. The chain uses TRBV28 and TRBJ1-2; D may be TRBD1 (6 bases). This CDR3 comprises 13 residues. Germline CDR1 reads MDHEN; CDR2 reads SYDVKM. CDR3 DNA: TGTGTCAGCATTCGAGGGGGGGGCGATGGCTACACCTTC. This translates into CVSIRGGGDGYTF.

The chain is built from TRBV5-8 and TRBJ1-1; 7 nucleotides agree with TRBD1. The CDR3 is made up of 13 amino acids. V gave up 3 bases and J gave up 7 bases; unmatched junction bases: 6. Germline values: CDR1 SGHTS, CDR2 YDEGEE. CDR3 sequence reads: CASSSRNRGEAFF. As DNA, the CDR3 is TGTGCCAGCAGCTCAAGGAACAGGGGTGAAGCTTTCTTT.

The V gene is TRBV30, the J gene TRBJ1-5; possible D gene TRBD1, 6 bases. Germline CDR1 is GTSNPN and CDR2 is SVGIG (reference sequence). V lost 3 bases and J lost 1, with 13 bases in between. The CDR3 totals 15 residues. The CDR3 sequence: CAWRVGGASNQPQHF. The CDR3 nucleotides read TGTGCCTGGAGAGTAGGGGGGGCGAGCAATCAGCCCCAGCATTTT. Combining the CDR3 with reference TRBV30 and TRBJ1-5 gives the whole variable domain SQTIHQWPATLVQPVGSPLSLECTVEGTSNPNLYWYRQAAGRGLQLLFYSVGIGQISSEVPQNLSASRPQDRQFILSSKKLLLSDSGFYLCAWRVGGASNQPQHFGDGTRLSIL.

The genes are TRBV7-8 and TRBJ1-2, with D unclear. The V gene's germline CDR1 is SGHVS and CDR2 FQNEAQ. The V and J ends lost 5 bases and 8 bases respectively, with 18 bases between them. The CDR3 runs 14 residues. For the CDR3, the DNA is TGTGCCAGCAGCCCACCTGGGGTTGGGGAGGGCTACACCTTC. Protein sequence: CASSPPGVGEGYTF.

Remarks on this clone: One end of the junction does not line up with germline, which may come from a read error. The identical CDR3 is also encoded by other nucleotide sequences in the sample. The V and J genes are TRBV7-8 and TRBJ1-2, with 7 bases lining up with TRBD1. Germline V gene lookup returns CDR1 SGHVS and CDR2 FQNEAQ. The CDR3 has 15 amino acids. The CDR3 region is CASSFSGTENYGYTF. For the CDR3, the DNA is TGCGCCAGCAGCTTCTCCGGGACAGAGAACTATGGCTACACCTTC.

This chain links TRBV4-3 with TRBJ2-6; D unresolved. V shed 1 base and J shed 3 bases, with 16 bases lying between them. The length of the CDR3 is 18 residues. The germline V gene encodes CDR1 LGHNA and CDR2 YSLEER. Here the CDR3 reads CASSQGLSTSLGANVLTF. Here the CDR3 DNA reads TGCGCCAGCAGCCAAGGACTCTCAACCTCCCTTGGGGCCAACGTCCTGACTTTC.

This clone was seen a handful of times. The chain uses TRBV2 and TRBJ2-1; the match to TRBD2 covers 8 bases. The CDR3 length is 15 residues. The germline V gene has CDR1 SNHLY and CDR2 FYNNEI. The J segment lost 0 bases and the V segment lost 8 bases, leaving 6 bases of the junction unmatched. CDR3 amino acids: CASVRSGGSYNEQFF. DNA of the CDR3: TGTGCCAGCGTAAGAAGCGGGGGCTCCTACAATGAGCAGTTCTTC.

This clone was seen a few times. V usage is TRBV19 and J usage is TRBJ1-6; tentative D call: TRBD1 (5 bases). V was shortened by 5 bases and J by 8 bases, with 13 bases between the two germline ends. Germline V gene data show CDR1 as LNHDA and CDR2 as SQIVND (reference sequence). The length of the CDR3 is 14 residues. CDR3 sequence reads: CASSETVRYSPLHF. The CDR3 DNA reads TGTGCCAGTAGTGAGACAGTCAGATATTCACCCCTCCACTTT.

This chain connects TRBV5-6 to TRBJ1-1; D call uncertain. This CDR3 is built from 15 residues. The germline V gene has CDR1 SGHDT and CDR2 YYEEEE. Trimming removed 0 bases from V and 5 bases from J, with 14 bases in between. CDR3 in amino acids: CASSLEKGVGTEAFF. Here the CDR3 DNA reads TGTGCCAGCAGCTTGGAAAAGGGAGTAGGGACTGAAGCTTTCTTT.

V and J are TRBV30 and TRBJ1-3; 8 positions agree with TRBD1. The J segment lost 2 bases and the V segment lost 7 bases, leaving 7 bases of the junction unmatched. The CDR3 is made up of 14 amino acids. Germline values: CDR1 GTSNPN, CDR2 SVGIG (reference sequence). CDR3 amino acids: CASAARGPGNTIYF. CDR3 nucleotides: TGTGCCTCTGCGGCCAGGGGGCCTGGAAACACCATATATTTT.

This chain uses TRBV6-1 with TRBJ1-4; D is perhaps TRBD1 (5 bases). The V and J ends lost 4 bases and 10 bases respectively, with 16 bases between them. Germline CDR1 reads MNHNS; CDR2 reads SASEGT. CDR3 length: 14 amino acids. CDR3 sequence (DNA): TGTGCCAGCAGTGGAGACAGCGGGAGGGGAAAACTGTTTTTT. Encoded protein: CASSGDSGRGKLFF.

This chain uses TRBV28 with TRBJ2-7, with a possible D match to TRBD2 (7 bases). The germline CDR1 and CDR2 sequences are MDHEN and SYDVKM. V was trimmed by 5 bases and J by 2 bases, leaving 16 bases between them. CDR3 length: 15 amino acids. The CDR3 here is CASSGIGGGTYEQYF. In nucleotides, the CDR3 is TGTGCCAGCAGTGGGATAGGGGGGGGGACCTACGAGCAGTACTTC.

The chain links TRBV7-3 to TRBJ2-1; 7 nucleotides align to TRBD2. Germline trimming cut 0 bases from V and 8 bases from J; bases unmatched to any gene: 7. This CDR3 has 15 residues. Per the germline V gene, CDR1 is SGHTA and CDR2 is FQGTGA. In DNA form, the CDR3 reads TGTGCCAGCAGCTTAACGCGGCGGGGGTTAGATGAGCAGTTCTTC. The encoded protein is CASSLTRRGLDEQFF.